Given below is one T cell receptor beta chain in context. In the original analysis: Amplifying reference gene primers gave estimates of nucleated cell counts. Sequencing was performed with immunoSEQ multiplex PCR; in TCRdb, only in-frame clones are kept and a portion is missing. V and J calls plus clone size are reproduced from that table; the DNA served to infer D and trimming. This table holds roughly 300,000 clones, around 84% found once. This specimen belongs to a study of blood T cell repertoires in COVID-19. The wider study: The analysed material was cDNA or gDNA that came from T cells, B-cell-depleted T cells, or PBMCs.

This CDR3 comprises 13 residues. CDR1 MNHEY and CDR2 SVGEGT come from the germline V gene. Between the trimmed V and J ends, which lost 6 bases and 8 bases, there was a span of 14 bases. Participant-reported clinical history was the basis for cohort assignment. This chain connects TRBV6-2 or TRBV6-3 to TRBJ1-3; D not resolved. The source of this sequence is a man aged 25-40 years who had recovered from COVID-19. Source material: PBMCs or T cells enriched from blood (not recorded which). CDR3 sequence (DNA): TGTGCCAGCAGCCCACCCCTGGGAGACACCATATATTTT. Translated: CASSPPLGDTIYF.